What follows are 25 T cell receptor beta chains derived from one specimen sequenced in a study of blood T cell repertoires in COVID-19. Clones were read by immunoSEQ multiplex PCR, and TCRdb kept only the in-frame ones, dropping some. The sample holds 300,000 to 350,000 clones, roughly 87% seen once. The sample was peripheral blood. These receptors were taken from a man between 25 and 39 years old with COVID-19, enrolled during active disease.

The genes are TRBV18 and TRBJ1-4, with D unresolved. The CDR3 length is 18 residues. Germline CDR1 reads KGHSH; CDR2 reads LQKENI. The V gene lost 1 base and the J gene lost 3 bases, with 18 bases spanning the gap. DNA of the CDR3: TGTGCCAGCTCACCACTCGAGGCTCTACGAAAAGCTAATGAAAAACTGTTTTTT. As protein: CASSPLEALRKANEKLFF.

The chain carries TRBV2 and TRBJ2-7; the match to TRBD2 covers 9 bases. The V gene end was trimmed by 7 bases and the J gene end by 6 bases; junction bases not matched to a gene: 10. The length of the CDR3 is 14 residues. CDR1 and CDR2 (germline): SNHLY, FYNNEI. The chain's CDR3 is CASTRAGGLGEQYF. As DNA, the CDR3 is TGTGCCAGCACCCGAGCGGGAGGTCTGGGCGAGCAGTACTTC.

V is TRBV6-4 and J is TRBJ1-2; 7 bases agree with TRBD1. The CDR3 extends over 14 amino acids. The germline gives CDR1 MRHNA, CDR2 SNTAGT. J was trimmed by 4 bases and V by 3 bases; bases with no gene match: 5. The DNA of the CDR3 is TGTGCCAGCAGTGAAGGGGGACAGATCTATGGCTACACCTTC. Amino acid sequence: CASSEGGQIYGYTF.

In nucleotides, the CDR3 is TGCGCCAGCAGCTCGGGGACTAGCGGAGACACAGATACGCAGTATTTT. Its protein is CASSSGTSGDTDTQYF. This sequence joins TRBV5-1 and TRBJ2-3; 11 bases are a match to TRBD2. The CDR3 totals 16 residues. In germline, CDR1 is SGHRS, CDR2 YFSETQ. After removal of 3 bases from V and 2 bases from J, the junction contained 5 bases not matched to a gene.

The rearrangement joins TRBV6-2 or TRBV6-3 to TRBJ2-1; tentatively, D is TRBD2 (7 bases). Germline V CDR1 and CDR2: MNHEY, SVGEGT. This CDR3 has 15 residues. The germline V and J ends were trimmed by 2 bases and 9 bases, with 17 bases remaining between them. The CDR3 is CASSYRGADASEQFF. As DNA, the CDR3 is TGTGCCAGCAGTTACCGGGGGGCGGATGCTTCTGAGCAGTTCTTC.

The J gene is TRBJ1-6, the V gene TRBV5-6; no reliable D call. Looked up from germline, CDR1 is SGHDT and CDR2 is YYEEEE. The CDR3 has 16 residues. V lost 4 bases and J 0 bases, leaving 11 bases between the germline ends. CDR3 region: CASSPRPSSYNSPLHF. CDR3 DNA: TGTGCCAGCAGCCCGCGCCCAAGCTCCTATAATTCACCCCTCCACTTT.

The V gene is TRBV5-6, the J gene TRBJ1-2, with a tentative D call TRBD1 (6 bases). Germline CDR1 reads SGHDT; CDR2 reads YYEEEE. The germline V and J ends were trimmed by 6 bases and 4 bases, with 22 bases remaining between them. The length of the CDR3 is 16 residues. The CDR3 region has the DNA TGTGCCAGCACCTCCGGGGGGCCCTACAGATTCTATGGCTACACCTTC. Translated, it gives CASTSGGPYRFYGYTF.

This chain joins TRBV7-9 and TRBJ2-1; 8 bases line up with TRBD1. The germline V gene encodes CDR1 SEHNR and CDR2 FQNEAQ (reference sequence). There are 15 residues in the CDR3. The junction had 6 bases not matched to a gene; V was cut back by 4 bases and J by 4 bases. The CDR3 sequence is CASSYPGQVYNEQFF. The CDR3 DNA reads as TGTGCCAGCAGCTACCCGGGACAGGTTTACAATGAGCAGTTCTTC.

This chain uses TRBV28 with TRBJ2-3, with 8 bases aligning to TRBD1. CDR1 is MDHEN and CDR2 is SYDVKM in the germline V gene. V shed 8 bases, J shed 3 bases, and the junction held 16 bases outside the gene matches. There are 17 residues in the CDR3. CDR3 sequence (DNA): TGTGCCAGCCTACTAACAGGGGGTGGTACAAAAACAGATACGCAGTATTTT. Its translation is CASLLTGGGTKTDTQYF.

The V and J genes are TRBV5-1 and TRBJ2-7; 9 nucleotides line up with TRBD2. Per the germline V gene, CDR1 is SGHRS and CDR2 is YFSETQ. The CDR3 extends over 17 amino acids. The ends lost 4 bases at V and 2 bases at J; junction bases unmatched: 13. The CDR3 reads CASSPYGILAGAYEQYF. Here the CDR3 DNA reads TGCGCCAGCAGCCCCTATGGTATACTAGCGGGCGCCTACGAGCAGTACTTC.

J is TRBJ2-7 and V is TRBV9, with 10 bases identical to TRBD1. This CDR3 spans 14 amino acids. The V gene end was trimmed by 2 bases and the J gene end by 5 bases; junction bases not matched to a gene: 4. Germline V gene sequence: CDR1 SGDLS, CDR2 YYNGEE. The CDR3 nucleotides are TGTGCCAGCAGCGTTGGACAGGGGGTGGACGAGCAGTACTTC. It encodes CASSVGQGVDEQYF.

This chain uses TRBV6-6 with TRBJ2-7; D is unclear. V shed 2 bases and J shed 0 bases, with 8 bases lying between them. The germline CDR1 and CDR2 sequences are MNHNY and SVGAGI (reference sequence). The CDR3 has 14 residues. CDR3 nucleotides: TGTGCCAGCAGTTACGGGCCACGCTCCTACGAGCAGTACTTC. It specifies CASSYGPRSYEQYF.

The chain links TRBV30 to TRBJ2-5, with D unresolved. This CDR3 region has 13 residues. Between the trimmed V and J ends, which lost 2 bases and 2 bases, there was a span of 9 bases. Per germline, CDR1 GTSNPN and CDR2 SVGIG (reference sequence). CDR3 DNA sequence: TGTGCCTGGAGTAAACAGCCACAAGAGACCCAGTACTTC. Its protein product is CAWSKQPQETQYF.

This clone has more than one count but fewer than ten. The rearrangement joins TRBV21-1 to TRBJ2-6; the table's TRBD1 call for D was not verified on the DNA. TRBV21-1 is a pseudogene segment. There are 18 residues in the CDR3. The CDR3 region has the DNA TGTGCCAGCAGCCCCCAGGTAGGGGGCGCCCCTGGGGCCAACGTCCTGACTTTC. Translation: CASSPQVGGAPGANVLTF.

By sample fraction, this clone is medium-sized. The J gene is TRBJ2-7, the V gene TRBV10-3, with 11 bases aligning to TRBD2. CDR3 length equals 20 residues. Germline lookup yields CDR1 ENHRY and CDR2 SYGVKD. Trimming cost V 0 bases and J 6 bases; bases outside gene matches: 19. The CDR3 sequence: CAISESKRTSGFVVFGEQYF. CDR3 coding DNA: TGTGCCATCAGTGAGTCGAAACGGACTAGCGGGTTCGTGGTGTTTGGCGAGCAGTACTTC.

The V call is TRBV6-2 or TRBV6-3, the J call TRBJ2-5; 8 bases map to TRBD2. The CDR3 contains 15 residues. Germline V gives CDR1 MNHEY, CDR2 SVGEGT. V shed 4 bases, J shed 5 bases, and the junction held 9 bases outside the gene matches. In DNA, the CDR3 is TGTGCCAGCAGTTCTTTTGCGGGGGGTGGCGAGACCCAGTACTTC. Encoded protein: CASSSFAGGGETQYF.

This chain connects TRBV10-3 to TRBJ2-3; the match to TRBD1 covers 7 bases. The CDR3 length is 16 residues. Losses at the gene ends were 2 bases for V and 0 bases for J; bases not matched to a gene: 5. Germline V gene sequence: CDR1 ENHRY, CDR2 SYGVKD. The CDR3 coding sequence is TGTGCCATCAGTGAGCGGGACAGCTCTAGCACAGATACGCAGTATTTT. This translates into CAISERDSSSTDTQYF.

The DNA for the CDR3 is TGTGCCAGCAGCACAGGGGGTGGGTCCCTCCACTTT. Translation: CASSTGGGSLHF. This rearrangement joins TRBV6-6 to TRBJ1-6; 8 bases map to TRBD1. After removal of 6 bases from V and 14 bases from J, the junction contained 6 bases not matched to a gene. From germline, CDR1 is MNHNY and CDR2 SVGAGI (reference sequence). The CDR3 consists of 12 residues.

V usage is TRBV18 and J usage is TRBJ2-7; 10 bases line up with TRBD1. Germline loops: CDR1 KGHSH, CDR2 LQKENI. This CDR3 spans 15 amino acids. The V segment lost 3 bases and the J segment 5 bases; nucleotides outside the gene matches: 7. In DNA, the CDR3 is TGTGCCAGCTCACCGTCCGGGACAGGGGCTCACGAGCAGTACTTC. It translates to CASSPSGTGAHEQYF.

The J gene is TRBJ1-1, the V gene TRBV18, with D perhaps matching TRBD1 (5 bases). Germline V gene lookup returns CDR1 KGHSH and CDR2 LQKENI. V lost 0 bases to trimming and J lost 10 bases, with 12 bases between them. This CDR3 is built from 13 residues. The CDR3 loop is CASSPPGVGGAFF. The CDR3, as DNA: TGTGCCAGCTCACCACCGGGGGTGGGGGGAGCTTTCTTT.

The V call is TRBV30, the J call TRBJ2-2, with 10 bases fitting TRBD2. The CDR3 is 11 amino acids. J gave up 13 bases and V 2 bases, and 1 base lay outside the gene matches. CDR1 is GTSNPN and CDR2 is SVGIG in the germline V gene (reference sequence). CDR3 residues: CAWSSSGRLFF. The DNA for the CDR3 is TGTGCCTGGAGTTCTAGCGGGAGGCTGTTTTTT.

This chain uses TRBV4-2 with TRBJ2-5; 8 bases map to TRBD2. J was trimmed by 5 bases and V by 4 bases; bases with no gene match: 12. Germline CDR1 is LGHNA and CDR2 is YNFKEQ. The CDR3 contains 16 residues. CDR3 sequence: CASSPTGTSLGETQYF. CDR3 nucleotides: TGTGCCAGCAGCCCGACCGGGACTAGTCTAGGGGAGACCCAGTACTTC.

J is TRBJ1-1 and V is TRBV2, with unresolved D. Germline CDR1 SNHLY, CDR2 FYNNEI. Trimming took off 3 bases at V and 7 bases at J, with 6 bases between the two ends. The CDR3 consists of 11 residues. The chain's CDR3 is CASSDIVEAFF. For the CDR3, the DNA is TGTGCCAGCAGTGATATAGTTGAAGCTTTCTTT.

The count of this clone is one. This rearrangement joins TRBV15 to TRBJ1-6; D gene uncertain. Germline assignment: CDR1 LNHNV and CDR2 YYDKDF (reference sequence). The ends were cut back, 2 bases at V and 5 bases at J, with 16 bases in the middle. This CDR3 comprises 17 residues. CDR3 nucleotides: TGTGCCACCAGCAGAAATATGAGCCCCGTCAATAATTCACCCCTCCACTTT. It is translated as CATSRNMSPVNNSPLHF.

The chain employs TRBV2 and TRBJ1-2, with 9 bases identical to TRBD1. CDR3 size: 14 residues. Germline-derived CDR1 and CDR2 are SNHLY and FYNNEI. Trimming removed 6 bases from V and 7 bases from J; junction bases left unmatched: 9. CDR3 DNA: TGTGCCAGCAGAACAGGGGGCGCAATCTCTGGCTACACCTTC. It encodes CASRTGGAISGYTF.